This TCR beta chain was profiled in a study of T-cell memory formation after mild COVID-19 (dated by TCRdb to about 2021). A note on the overall study: TCR sequence clusters from the two donors were found to be largely donor specific. Longitudinal TCRalpha and TCRbeta repertoire sequencing tracked T-cell clones expanding and contracting after mild COVID-19 in a couple of donors. Two young, previously healthy adult volunteers made up the cohort, one male and one female. Results the study describes overall, beyond this receptor: The detection of some responding clones in pre-infection memory suggests that pre-existing cross-reactive memory T cells joined the SARS-CoV-2 response. Only two mild cases were covered in the study, and larger cohorts including severe cases with pre-infection samples were considered necessary. Contracting CD4+ clones were located mainly in the CM and EM memory subsets, whereas CD8+ clones were found to be enriched in EMRA. The second-wave clones that peaked on day 37 were not confirmed to be SARS-CoV-2 specific. From day 15 to 85, contracting clones showed balanced CD4/CD8 phenotypes, whereas a second wave of clones that expanded from day 15 to 37 leaned towards CD4+.

This clonotype occurred once. Its recognized antigen is unknown. No quality values exist for individual bases; no much larger clone is one base distant. Counted from cysteine to phenylalanine, this CDR3 has 13 amino acids. Only the CDR3 portion is preserved as DNA: 39 bases, with reading frame beginning at the first base. The V and J ends are trimmed by 3 bases and 3 bases, leaving 7 bases between them. CDR1 is given as SGDLS and CDR2 as YYNGEE, both from the germline V gene. Ficoll-Paque density gradient centrifugation was used to isolate PBMCs. Sequenced using an Illumina NovaSeq 6000. Using 5'RACE with constant-segment primers, TCRalpha and TCRbeta cDNA libraries were constructed, with sample barcodes and unique molecular identifiers added in the process. RNA was extracted from every sample with Trizol reagent. Library amplification was performed in two PCR steps, and a second sample barcode and Illumina TruSeq adapters were introduced in the second step. Libraries were sequenced on an Illumina NovaSeq with 2 x 150 bp paired-end reads. The published analysis was carried out like this. The reads were demultiplexed and collapsed into UMI-guided consensus sequences using migec v1.2.7. Using mixcr v2.1.11, UMI consensuses were aligned to TRA and TRB V and J templates and then assembled into clonotypes. Clonotypes were classified as expanded or contracted when called significant by both edgeR and NoisET, with noise models trained on biological replicates. For edgeR calls, a false discovery rate-adjusted p below 0.01 and a log2 fold-change threshold of 1 were applied. As an exploratory analysis of dynamics, PCA with hierarchical clustering was applied to max-normalized trajectories of the 1000 most abundant clonotypes. The CD4 or CD8 phenotype of responding clones was assigned using the separately sequenced CD4+ and CD8+ repertoires. TCRdb trimmed public reads at Q25 via fastp, called clones via MiXCR and kept in-frame beta chains. Rows merge per CDR3 protein into single entries with the most common DNA and genes. V and J calls and clone size were set by TCRdb, not the authors. In this sample the table shows about 180,000 distinct CDR3 sequences, 16% of which occur a single time. The ten largest clones capture approximately 2% of the sample.

This receptor chain uses TRBV9 and TRBJ1-3; tentative D gene TRBD1, with 5 bases matching. The sequence came from an adult woman who had mild COVID-19 (a few samples of this study predate the infection). The sample titles of this study are shuffled in the database, so cell type and time point are left out; the donor was told from shared clones. The sample taken for sequencing was PBMCs or a T cell subset sorted from them (not recorded which). CDR3 region: CASSEGNGNTIYF. The nucleotide sequence is TGTGCCAGCAGCGAGGGGAATGGAAACACCATATATTTT.